Given below is one T cell receptor beta chain in context. What it recognizes is unknown. Treatment in this sample: about 20 received Ad26.COV2.S at low or high dose, single or two shots; 5 received placebo; per-sample allocation not given. Collection of samples fell on day 63 after the first vaccine or placebo injection. The source of the sample is a study of Ad26.COV2.S vaccination and SARS-CoV-2 variants. Background on the study: Dosing was one shot or two shots 56 days apart.

Overall study results and limits: Breadth measured for non-spike TCRs was similar across vaccine and placebo recipients.

Trimming shortened V by 3 bases and J by 0 bases, and 19 bases separated the two germline ends. The CDR3 totals 18 residues. Looked up from germline, CDR1 is SGHVS and CDR2 is FQNEAQ. Generated by immunoSEQ multiplex PCR, the TCRdb table keeps only in-frame clones and is missing some. The sample consists of about 280,000 clones, more than 75% of them appearing once. The genes are TRBV7-8 and TRBJ2-3; D is unresolved. The source of this sequence is a person between 18 and 59 years old who received the Ad26.COV2.S COVID-19 vaccine or a placebo. The sample in question was peripheral blood, obtained in a trial of Ad26.COV2.S vaccine versus placebo. CDR3 in amino acids: CASSFRGRQQSSTDTQYF. As DNA, the CDR3 is TGTGCCAGCAGCTTCCGCGGCCGCCAACAATCTAGCACAGATACGCAGTATTTT.